This T cell receptor beta chain is from a study of T-cell reconstitution after alpha-beta-depleted transplantation in children. This CDR3 comprises 15 residues. Germline lookup yields CDR1 SGHRS and CDR2 YFSETQ. Deletions cut 4 bases from V and 0 bases from J, with 11 bases between. TCRbeta library preparation incorporated unique molecular identifiers. MiXCR was run by TCRdb on the PCR reads, yielding one entry per CDR3 protein. The sample has a few hundred thousand distinct CDR3 sequences, over 9.5% seen once. This clonotype was observed at least ten times. The sample was PBMCs from the stem cell graft donor, taken from the stem cell graft. This clonotype was sampled from a human donor who donated a stem cell graft to a child with SCID. The genes are TRBV5-1 and TRBJ2-1; D might be TRBD2 (6 bases). The CDR3 sequence is CASSRDGSSYNEQFF. CDR3 coding DNA: TGCGCCAGCAGCCGGGACGGGAGCTCCTACAATGAGCAGTTCTTC.